This T cell receptor (beta chain) was identified in a study of T cells after yellow fever vaccination. Whole-study findings and limits: FACS-sorted repertoires could contain abundant clonotypes contaminating from the bulk population.

Between the trimmed V and J ends, which lost 1 base and 6 bases, there was a span of 18 bases. The CDR3 sequence is 15 residues long. The germline CDR1 and CDR2 sequences are DFQATT and SNEGSKA (reference sequence). UMIs were added to TCR cDNA along with a universal primer site when it was made by 5'RACE template switching. TCRdb analysed the 5' RACE reads with MiXCR anew, one entry per CDR3 protein. The sample yields 500,000 to 650,000 distinct CDR3 sequences, about 12% seen once. In this sample, this clonotype turned up a few times. Its specificity is not known. The source is a man aged 25-45 years who received the YFV17D yellow fever vaccine. The chain has TRBV20-1 and TRBJ1-1; TRBD1 might be the D (6 bases). The sequences come from PBMCs, collected on the day of the yellow fever booster vaccination. The CDR3 DNA follows: TGCAGTGCTAGAGGGACAGAGAGAGGAAGGGCTGAAGCTTTCTTT. Protein: CSARGTERGRAEAFF.